Below are 5 T cell receptor beta chains sequenced from a single sample in a study of blood T cell repertoires in COVID-19. Clones were read by immunoSEQ multiplex PCR, and TCRdb kept only the in-frame ones, dropping some. The sample consists of almost 400,000 clones, about 90% of them appearing once. The specimen was peripheral blood. These receptors all come from a woman aged 55-70 years with COVID-19, enrolled during active disease.

The chain recombines TRBV20-1 with TRBJ2-7; 13 nucleotides align to TRBD2. The CDR3 covers 15 residues. V lost 3 bases and J lost 5; bases outside the gene matches: 7. Germline V CDR1 and CDR2: DFQATT, SNEGSKA (reference sequence). The CDR3 sequence: CSASTGLAGAHEQYF. CDR3 nucleotides: TGCAGTGCTAGTACCGGACTAGCGGGGGCCCACGAGCAGTACTTC.

This clone occurred once. The chain uses TRBV30 and TRBJ2-7; no clear D gene. This CDR3 has 11 residues. Trimming removed 5 bases at V and 2 bases at J, with 7 bases between. Per the germline V gene, CDR1 is GTSNPN and CDR2 is SVGIG (reference sequence). CDR3 protein: CAWERAYEQYF. The CDR3 region has the DNA TGTGCCTGGGAACGGGCCTACGAGCAGTACTTC.

The chain employs TRBV5-1 and TRBJ1-1; 12 bases match TRBD1. The junction had 9 bases not matched to a gene; V was cut back by 4 bases and J by 5 bases. Germline CDR1 reads SGHRS; CDR2 reads YFSETQ. The CDR3 runs 16 residues. This chain's CDR3 is CASSVGTGGEGTEAFF. CDR3 DNA sequence: TGCGCCAGCAGCGTAGGGACAGGGGGCGAAGGGACTGAAGCTTTCTTT.

This clone was counted once. This rearrangement joins TRBV19 to TRBJ1-5; D is perhaps TRBD1 (5 bases). Germline V CDR1 and CDR2: LNHDA, SQIVND (reference sequence). CDR3 length: 17 amino acids. Trimming removed 4 bases from V and 0 bases from J, with 16 bases in between. This chain's CDR3 is CASSTRQPSISNQPQHF. The CDR3 region has the DNA TGTGCCAGTAGTACACGACAGCCATCCATTAGCAATCAGCCCCAGCATTTT.

V gene TRBV4-2 combines with J gene TRBJ1-4; 11 bases fit TRBD1. V was pared by 3 bases and J by 7 bases, with 4 bases of the junction left unmatched. The CDR3 contains 15 residues. Per germline, CDR1 LGHNA and CDR2 YNFKEQ. CDR3: CASSQRTGGSEKLFF. CDR3 DNA sequence: TGTGCCAGCAGCCAGAGGACAGGGGGCAGTGAAAAACTGTTTTTT.